This TCR beta chain appears in the sequencing data of a study of T cells expressing NK-cell markers. The CDR3 totals 14 residues. Germline CDR1 reads SGHRS; CDR2 reads YFSETQ. TCRdb reprocessed the 5' RACE reads; each CDR3 protein has one entry and no DNA is given. The repertoire shows around 550,000 distinct CDR3 sequences; the top ten hold around 4%. Input material: blood T cells: a sorted CD56 or NKG2C T cell subset, CD4+ or CD8+ T cells, or bulk PBMC T cells (not recorded which). The chain joins TRBV5-1 to TRBJ2-6. This clonotype was obtained from a man in his late teens or twenties in good health. The CDR3 sequence: CASHYESGANVLTF.